The 17 T cell receptor beta chains presented below share a single source sample, sequenced in a study of T cells in Graves' hyperthyroidism and ophthalmopathy. Amplified TCR beta CDR3 regions derived from RNA transcripts. The TCR CDR3 first-round RT-PCR relied on the HTBI primer set. TCRdb ran MiXCR on the multiplex PCR reads and lists one entry per CDR3 protein. The top ten hold roughly 13% of the sample, which has 390,000 or so distinct CDR3 sequences, over 12% seen once. Sequencing used blood. These receptors came from a man aged 18 to 29 with Graves' ophthalmopathy.

A word on this clonotype: This may arise from a read error, as a much more abundant clone is one base away. It is likely a read error, because the conserved phenylalanine at the end of the CDR3 is missing. The chain has TRBV29-1 and TRBJ2-4; D remains unclear. Trimming pared 3 bases from V and 3 bases from J, leaving 3 bases between. The CDR3 loop spans 11 amino acids. Looked up from germline, CDR1 is SQVTM and CDR2 is ANQGSEA. This chain's CDR3 is CSVDSKNIQYS. The DNA for the CDR3 is TGCAGCGTTGACAGCAAAAACATTCAGTACTCC.

The sample holds many counts of this clonotype. The chain is built from TRBV7-2 and TRBJ2-1, with D possibly TRBD1 on 6 matching bases. The CDR3 totals 11 residues. V shed 5 bases and J shed 13 bases, with 12 bases lying between them. Germline V gene sequence: CDR1 SGHTA, CDR2 FQGNSA. CDR3 sequence reads: CASSPGQFQFF. CDR3 sequence (DNA): TGTGCCAGCAGCCCCGGACAGTTCCAGTTCTTC.

This clonotype has ten or more counts. The rearrangement joins TRBV5-8 to TRBJ2-1, with 8 bases identical to TRBD1. The CDR3 has 14 residues. In germline, CDR1 is SGHTS, CDR2 YDEGEE. V lost 3 bases to trimming and J lost 7 bases; unmatched junction nucleotides: 6. CDR3 loop: CASSSTGAGNEQFF. The CDR3 nucleotides are TGTGCCAGCAGCTCGACAGGGGCTGGGAATGAGCAGTTCTTC.

This clonotype was recorded at least ten times. This chain connects TRBV12-3 or TRBV12-4 to TRBJ2-1; D might be TRBD1 (5 bases). Trimming pared 6 bases from V and 8 bases from J, leaving 11 bases between. This CDR3 region has 12 residues. The CDR3 sequence is CASRTQGYEQFF. CDR3 nucleotides: TGTGCCAGCAGGACTCAGGGCTATGAGCAGTTCTTC.

This chain uses TRBV11-2 with TRBJ2-7; tentatively, D is TRBD2 (5 bases). The V gene's germline CDR1 is SGHAT and CDR2 FQNNGV. This CDR3 has 15 amino acids. Between the trimmed V and J ends, which lost 5 bases and 4 bases, there was a span of 18 bases. The CDR3 DNA is TGTGCCAGCAGCCCCCCCGCTAGCCCGCGGTACGAGCAGTACTTC. This encodes CASSPPASPRYEQYF.

Comment on this clonotype: Since a much larger clone is just one base distant, this may be a read error. The chain links TRBV2 to TRBJ2-2; D unclear. V was pared by 8 bases and J by 5 bases, with 12 bases between. The germline gives CDR1 SNHLY, CDR2 FYNNEI. The CDR3 consists of 13 residues. The CDR3 protein is CASLTNYTGELFF. DNA of the CDR3: TGTGCCAGCTTGACAAATTATACCGGGGAGCTGTTTTTT. Using reference TRBV2 and TRBJ2-2 for the parts outside the CDR3, the full variable domain is EPEVTQTPSHQVTQMGQEVILRCVPISNHLYFYWYRQILGQKVEFLVSFYNNEISEKSEIFDDQFSVERPDGSNFTLKIRSTKLEDSAMYFCASLTNYTGELFFGEGSRLTVL.

Remarks on this clonotype: Since no conserved phenylalanine or tryptophan closes the CDR3, a read error is the likely cause. The J gene is TRBJ2-1, the V gene TRBV5-1; weak D call: TRBD2 (5 bases). CDR1 and CDR2 from the germline V gene are SGHRS and YFSETQ. The CDR3 extends over 14 amino acids. With 1 base removed from V and 4 bases from J, the gap between germline ends came to 9 bases. CDR3 sequence: CASSLNGGYNEQFL. Here the CDR3 DNA reads TGCGCCAGCAGCTTGAACGGAGGATACAATGAGCAGTTCCTC.

This clonotype was recorded many times. V usage is TRBV3-1 and J usage is TRBJ1-5; no clear D gene. V lost 2 bases and J lost 4, with 12 bases in between. This CDR3 spans 15 amino acids. CDR1 is LGHDT, CDR2 YNNKEL, per germline (reference sequence). Written as DNA, the CDR3 is TGTGCCAGCAGCCAATGGACCGAAAAAAATCAGCCCCAGCATTTT. This gives the protein CASSQWTEKNQPQHF.

This clonotype was counted ten times or more. This rearrangement joins TRBV3-1 to TRBJ1-5; D unclear. Trimming took 2 bases from V and 3 from J, leaving 8 bases between them. Germline V gene data show CDR1 as LGHDT and CDR2 as YNNKEL (reference sequence). The CDR3 has 14 residues. The CDR3 sequence: CASSQYGSNQPQHF. The CDR3 nucleotides are TGTGCCAGCAGCCAATATGGGTCCAATCAGCCCCAGCATTTT.

As to this clonotype: A read error may be the cause here, since a much bigger clone is one base away. CDR3 loop: CASSAQGSGRFF. The CDR3 nucleotides read TGTGCCAGCAGCGCCCAGGGGTCAGGGAGGTTCTTC. The chain recombines TRBV3-1 with TRBJ2-1; TRBD1 might be the D (6 bases). Germline CDR1 is LGHDT and CDR2 is YNNKEL (reference sequence). V lost 5 bases and J lost 15, with 17 bases in between. The CDR3 covers 12 residues.

In its sample, this clonotype was seen many times. This chain uses TRBV28 with TRBJ1-1; no clear D. V was trimmed by 6 bases and J by 1 base, leaving 6 bases between them. CDR1 and CDR2 (germline): MDHEN, SYDVKM. The CDR3 is made up of 12 amino acids. DNA for the CDR3: TGTGCCAGCAGGCAGACGAACACTGAAGCTTTCTTT. It yields the protein CASRQTNTEAFF.

This clonotype was picked up a small number of times. The chain joins TRBV29-1 to TRBJ2-5; 11 bases map to TRBD2. Germline V CDR1 and CDR2: SQVTM, ANQGSEA. This CDR3 spans 14 amino acids. V trimming: 7 bases; J trimming: 5 bases; junction bases outside the gene matches: 9. CDR3 region: CSGGTSGRGETQYF. The CDR3 bases are TGCAGCGGTGGGACTAGCGGCCGGGGGGAGACCCAGTACTTC.

This clonotype was seen only a few times. The chain uses TRBV4-1 and TRBJ2-2; no clear D gene. The V and J ends lost 0 bases and 1 base respectively, with 9 bases between them. CDR1 is MGHRA, CDR2 YSYEKL, per germline. The CDR3 extends over 16 amino acids. The CDR3 is CASSQERTVNTGELFF. The CDR3 DNA follows: TGCGCCAGCAGCCAAGAGAGGACGGTGAACACCGGGGAGCTGTTTTTT.

The sample holds many counts of this clonotype. CDR3 sequence: CSARVTANTGELFF. CDR3 nucleotides: TGCAGTGCTAGAGTTACCGCGAACACCGGGGAGCTGTTTTTT. The chain is built from TRBV20-1 and TRBJ2-2; D remains unclear. CDR1 is DFQATT, CDR2 SNEGSKA, per germline (reference sequence). V was pared by 1 base and J by 0 bases, with 6 bases between. The CDR3 has 14 amino acids.

This clonotype showed up just a few times. The chain is built from TRBV11-2 and TRBJ2-1; D may be TRBD1 (5 bases). Germline V CDR1 and CDR2: SGHAT, FQNNGV. The CDR3 sequence is 14 residues long. Trimming took off 6 bases at V and 12 bases at J, with 21 bases between the two ends. This CDR3 is CASSELGQPRGQFF. Written as DNA, the CDR3 is TGTGCCAGCAGTGAATTGGGGCAGCCCCGAGGGCAGTTCTTC.

This clonotype was observed at least ten times. The J gene is TRBJ2-7, the V gene TRBV6-1; D is perhaps TRBD2 (5 bases). The CDR3 totals 13 residues. The germline CDR1 and CDR2 sequences are MNHNS and SASEGT. Trimming stripped 4 bases from V and 6 bases from J, with 13 bases between. Written as DNA, the CDR3 is TGTGCCAGCAGTGCTGGGGAGTTGAGCGAGCAGTACTTC. Translated, it gives CASSAGELSEQYF.

There are a few counts of this clonotype. Here the CDR3 DNA reads TGCGCCAGCAGCTTGGGGCGGGACAGGTACGGCAATCAGCCCCAGCATTTT. The encoded protein is CASSLGRDRYGNQPQHF. The gene calls are TRBV5-1 and TRBJ1-5; 8 nucleotides agree with TRBD1. Germline V gives CDR1 SGHRS, CDR2 YFSETQ. There are 17 residues in the CDR3. The V and J ends lost 0 bases and 2 bases, in that order; junction bases with no gene match: 7.